This T cell receptor beta chain was recovered during a study of beta chain features in type 1 diabetes. CDR3 length: 15 residues. The germline CDR1 and CDR2 sequences are SGHDN and FVKESK. Trimming pared 4 bases from V and 4 bases from J, leaving 17 bases between. CD45RO/CCR7/CD25/CD127/CD95/CD27 staining was used to isolate CD4+ naive, central memory, regulatory and stem cell-like memory cells by sorting. Expressed TCRB transcripts were sequenced because the isolated RNA had all been reverse transcribed beforehand. The method was immunoSEQ multiplex PCR; TCRdb's version includes in-frame clones alone and lacks a portion of them. The data show approximately 250,000 clones, 9% to 10% seen once.

This sequence originates from a woman between 18 and 29 years old in good health. The sequenced material came from naive CD4+ T cells from blood. The V call is TRBV14, the J call TRBJ2-7; the D gene is possibly TRBD1 (5 bases). The CDR3 DNA reads as TGTGCCAGCAGCCCTGGCCAGGGATGGGATTACGAGCAGTACTTC. Its translation: CASSPGQGWDYEQYF. The whole variable domain, filled in from reference TRBV14 and TRBJ2-7, reads EAGVTQFPSHSVIEKGQTVTLRCDPISGHDNLYWYRRVMGKEIKFLLHFVKESKQDESGMPNNRFLAERTGGTYSTLKVQPAELEDSGVYFCASSPGQGWDYEQYFGPGTRLTVT.